These 2 T cell receptor beta chains were sequenced from one sample in a study of vaccination and CD4 T cells after COVID-19. Cultured CD4+ T-cell DNA underwent Oncomine TCR Beta short-read sequencing. TCRdb re-called the PCR reads through MiXCR, storing one row per CDR3 protein. The table lists 13,000 to 15,000 distinct CDR3 sequences, around 45% of them singletons. The sample's treatment: roughly 10-day PBMC culture with coronavirus spike peptide pools or control peptides (ViraFEST assay). These receptors lack a known antigen. The sequencing sample was made of CD4+ T cells from blood, cultured in vitro. The receptors were sampled from a human donor who had recovered from COVID-19.

This clonotype has a single count. V usage is TRBV14 and J usage is TRBJ2-2, with 14 bases that match TRBD2. Trimming took 2 bases from V and 7 from J; bases not matched to a gene: 6. Germline V gives CDR1 SGHDN, CDR2 FVKESK. The CDR3 is 17 residues long. CDR3 loop: CASSQPGLAGAHGELFF. The CDR3 DNA reads TGTGCCAGCAGCCAACCGGGACTAGCGGGAGCTCACGGGGAGCTGTTTTTT.

The chain recombines TRBV7-6 with TRBJ2-1; D possibly corresponds to TRBD2 (6 bases). CDR1 is SGHVS, CDR2 FNYEAQ, per germline. The V end was cut by 4 bases, the J end by 1 base, with 11 bases between. The CDR3 has 15 residues. The CDR3, as DNA: TGTGCCAGCAGCTCCCTGGGGGGATCCTACAATGAGCAGTTCTTC. It specifies CASSSLGGSYNEQFF. The variable domain in full, with the rest retrieved from reference TRBV7-6 and TRBJ2-1, is GAGVSQSPRYKVTKRGQDVALRCDPISGHVSLYWYRQALGQGPEFLTYFNYEAQQDKSGLPNDRFSAERPEGSISTLTIQRTEQRDSAMYRCASSSLGGSYNEQFFGPGTRLTVL.